The clone carrying this T cell receptor beta chain is deemed medium-sized. Just one base apart from a much larger clone, this may be a read error. The data derive from a study of tumor-infiltrating lymphocytes in oesophageal squamous cell carcinoma. Using its own MiXCR run on the PCR reads, TCRdb lists one record per CDR3 protein. The data hold 9,000 or so distinct CDR3 sequences, with 60% to 75% observed a single time. Germline CDR1 MGHDK, CDR2 SYGVNS. CDR3 length: 16 residues. This clonotype was sampled from a female donor with esophageal squamous cell carcinoma. V and J are TRBV25-1 and TRBJ2-1, with 10 positions matching TRBD2. Judging by the DNA end, TRBJ2-7 fits better; the J call may be wrong. Sequenced input: esophageal tumor tissue. The CDR3 reads CASSPFQREGPNEQYF. The CDR3 DNA is TGTGCCAGCAGTCCATTCCAGCGGGAGGGCCCCAATGAGCAGTACTTC.